This T cell receptor beta chain was obtained from a study of human T cells and chemical hapten exposure. A single record per CDR3 protein comes from TCRdb applying MiXCR to the RACE reads. In the table there are about 350,000 distinct CDR3 sequences, roughly 6% of which are singletons. This clonotype showed up many times. The germline V gene encodes CDR1 LGHNA and CDR2 YSLEER. With 2 bases removed from V and 0 bases from J, the gap between germline ends came to 12 bases. The CDR3 has 16 residues. Regarding time point: pre-sensitization, week 0. Described treatment: therapeutic diphenylcyclopropenone sensitization with weekly scalp DPC. Unfractionated whole blood yielded the extracted total RNA.

The J gene is TRBJ2-3, the V gene TRBV4-3; possible D gene TRBD2, 6 bases. The sample here was whole blood, taken in connection with sensitization to the hapten diphenylcyclopropenone (DPC). This sequence was found in a woman aged 18-30 years with alopecia areata. Some clones in this sample may be carry-over from other donors' samples. The CDR3 here is CASSQRSGSSTDTQYF. The CDR3 region has the DNA TGCGCCAGCAGCCAACGTAGCGGTTCTAGCACAGATACGCAGTATTTT.